This T cell receptor beta chain was sequenced in a study of OX40 agonist ivuxolimab in advanced cancers. Study summary: Prior anti-PD-1, anti-PD-L1 or anti-CTLA-4 therapy was allowed; around 40% had some.

As regards this clone: Antigen specificity is unknown.

The table came from immunoSEQ multiplex PCR; TCRdb's copy has only in-frame clones and leaves some out. This table holds 51,000 or so clones, about four fifths found once. The germline V gene has CDR1 SGHKS and CDR2 YYEKEE (reference sequence). Deletions cut 6 bases from V and 9 bases from J, with 16 bases between. The CDR3 consists of 14 residues. Study-level findings and limits: The investigators did not determine what antigen specificity the expanded peripheral T cells had.

This chain links TRBV5-5 with TRBJ2-6; D is ambiguous. Here the sequenced sample was CD4+ or CD8+ T cells sorted from blood, taken in a trial of the OX40 agonist ivuxolimab. The sequence was obtained from an adult with an advanced solid tumor such as melanoma, head and neck, liver or kidney cancer. As DNA, the CDR3 is TGTGCCAGCACCTCCCGTCCGGGCAGCAACGTCCTGACTTTC. Translated, it gives CASTSRPGSNVLTF.